The 7 T cell receptor beta chains below were found in one sample sequenced in a study of T-cell memory formation after mild COVID-19. TCRdb analysed the 5' RACE reads with MiXCR anew, one entry per CDR3 protein. The sample consists of roughly 610,000 distinct CDR3 sequences, 15% to 20% of them appearing once. Sequencing used PBMCs or a T cell subset sorted from them (not recorded which). The origin of the receptors is an adult woman who had mild COVID-19 (a few samples of this study predate the infection). Cell type and time point are not known.

This sequence joins TRBV24-1 and TRBJ2-2; 10 nucleotides align to TRBD1. Germline lookup yields CDR1 KGHDR and CDR2 SFDVKD. V lost 6 bases and J lost 6; bases outside the gene matches: 9. CDR3 size: 16 residues. CDR3 sequence: CATSRSGQGISGELFF. Written as DNA, the CDR3 is TGTGCCACCAGTCGGTCGGGACAGGGGATCTCCGGGGAGCTGTTTTTT.

The chain uses TRBV19 and TRBJ1-1; 8 positions match TRBD1. This CDR3 region has 14 residues. Germline V lookup: CDR1 LNHDA, CDR2 SQIVND (reference sequence). J was trimmed by 4 bases and V by 5 bases; bases with no gene match: 6. This chain's CDR3 is CASSFWDRSTEAFF. The CDR3 region has the DNA TGTGCCAGTAGTTTTTGGGACAGGTCCACTGAAGCTTTCTTT.

This clonotype was seen ten or more times. The chain links TRBV5-1 to TRBJ2-4, with TRBD2 as a possible D gene (6 bases). V lost 0 bases to trimming and J lost 3 bases, with 10 bases between them. Looked up from germline, CDR1 is SGHRS and CDR2 is YFSETQ. CDR3 length: 15 amino acids. CDR3 residues: CASSLDPGVKNIQYF. CDR3 nucleotide sequence: TGCGCCAGCAGCTTGGATCCGGGGGTCAAAAACATTCAGTACTTC.

The J gene is TRBJ1-5, the V gene TRBV20-1; D remains ambiguous. Germline V CDR1 and CDR2: DFQATT, SNEGSKA (reference sequence). The CDR3 is 13 amino acids. The V end was cut by 5 bases, the J end by 4 bases, with 12 bases between. CDR3 region: CSAVGITNQPQHF. In DNA form, the CDR3 reads TGCAGTGCTGTAGGAATTACTAATCAGCCCCAGCATTTT.

The chain is built from TRBV5-1 and TRBJ1-1; D possibly corresponds to TRBD1 (5 bases). V dropped 2 bases and J dropped 6 bases, with 11 bases sitting between them. The CDR3 sequence is 13 residues long. CDR1 is SGHRS and CDR2 is YFSETQ in the germline V gene. DNA for the CDR3: TGCGCCAGCAGCTTAGAAACAGGCTCTGAAGCTTTCTTT. Translation gives CASSLETGSEAFF. The variable domain in full, completed from reference TRBV5-1 and TRBJ1-1, reads KAGVTQTPRYLIKTRGQQVTLSCSPISGHRSVSWYQQTPGQGLQFLFEYFSETQRNKGNFPGRFSGRQFSNSRSEMNVSTLELGDSALYLCASSLETGSEAFFGQGTRLTVV.

The rearrangement links TRBV5-1 to TRBJ1-2; no reliable D call. V shed 1 base and J shed 6 bases, with 10 bases lying between them. Germline CDR1 SGHRS, CDR2 YFSETQ. The CDR3 runs to 13 residues. CDR3 nucleotide sequence: TGCGCCAGCAGCTTGCGCCCCCGGGATGGCTACACCTTC. Translated, it gives CASSLRPRDGYTF.

V is TRBV5-1 and J is TRBJ1-4, with D unresolved. The CDR3 spans 14 residues. The V gene lost 0 bases and the J gene lost 5 bases, with 8 bases spanning the gap. Germline CDR1 SGHRS, CDR2 YFSETQ. The CDR3 DNA is TGCGCCAGCAGCTTGGCAAGCTTCAATGAAAAACTGTTTTTT. It specifies CASSLASFNEKLFF.